Listed below are T cell receptor beta chains from one sample, sequenced in a study of cytomegalovirus exposure and HLA in healthy donors. Assay used: immunoSEQ multiplex PCR; TCRdb lists only in-frame clones, some missing. The sample has roughly 100,000 clones, 50% to 65% seen once. Sequenced: PBMCs. All receptors come from a young man in good health and CMV-seropositive. Both conserved end residues are part of each CDR3. The D gene is left open where the match is weak. Where a row states a size, it is once, few, many or the class of an expanded clone; other rows omit it.

clone size: few
J gene: TRBJ2-2
D gene: TRBD2
V gene: TRBV29-1
CDR3 protein: CSAGSSGGGTGELFF
CDR3 DNA: TGCAGCGCCGGGTCTAGCGGGGGTGGCACCGGGGAGCTGTTTTTT

clone size: .
J gene: TRBJ2-7
D gene: .
V gene: TRBV4-1
CDR3 protein: CASSHHQESSYEQYF
CDR3 DNA: TGCGCCAGCAGCCATCATCAGGAAAGCTCCTACGAGCAGTACTTC

clone size: .
J gene: TRBJ1-1
D gene: .
V gene: TRBV29-1
CDR3 protein: CSVVGPVNTEAFF
CDR3 DNA: TGCAGCGTCGTGGGGCCGGTGAACACTGAAGCTTTCTTT

clone size: .
J gene: TRBJ2-2
D gene: TRBD1
V gene: TRBV5-1
CDR3 protein: CASSSDRANTGELFF
CDR3 DNA: TGCGCCAGCAGCTCGGACAGGGCGAACACCGGGGAGCTGTTTTTT

clone size: .
J gene: TRBJ2-1
D gene: .
V gene: TRBV5-1
CDR3 protein: CASSSDNTYNEQFF
CDR3 DNA: TGCGCCAGCAGCTCGGACAATACCTACAATGAGCAGTTCTTC

clone size: .
J gene: TRBJ1-2
D gene: .
V gene: TRBV5-4
CDR3 protein: CASSLGSGGYTF
CDR3 DNA: TGTGCCAGCAGCTTGGGGAGTGGCGGCTACACCTTC

clone size: .
J gene: TRBJ2-1
D gene: TRBD2
V gene: TRBV9
CDR3 protein: CASSVSGGYVDEQFF
CDR3 DNA: TGTGCCAGCAGCGTTAGCGGGGGATATGTGGATGAGCAGTTCTTC

clone size: few
J gene: TRBJ2-2
D gene: .
V gene: TRBV19
CDR3 protein: CASSTVDRNTGELFF
CDR3 DNA: TGTGCCAGTAGTACCGTGGACAGGAACACCGGGGAGCTGTTTTTT

clone size: few
J gene: TRBJ2-2
D gene: .
V gene: TRBV4-2
CDR3 protein: CASSQDLGGDTGELFF
CDR3 DNA: TGTGCCAGCAGCCAAGATCTAGGGGGGGACACCGGGGAGCTGTTTTTT

clone size: .
J gene: TRBJ1-1
D gene: TRBD1
V gene: TRBV5-8
CDR3 protein: CASSWDRDFEAFF
CDR3 DNA: TGTGCCAGCAGCTGGGACAGGGATTTTGAAGCTTTCTTT

clone size: .
J gene: TRBJ1-1
D gene: TRBD1
V gene: TRBV27
CDR3 protein: CASSLRGQGPGTEAFF
CDR3 DNA: TGTGCCAGCAGTTTAAGGGGACAGGGTCCAGGGACTGAAGCTTTCTTT

clone size: once
J gene: TRBJ2-7
D gene: .
V gene: TRBV14
CDR3 protein: CASSPPNRAHEQYF
CDR3 DNA: TGTGCCAGCAGCCCGCCGAACAGGGCCCACGAGCAGTACTTC

clone size: .
J gene: TRBJ2-7
D gene: .
V gene: TRBV6-5
CDR3 protein: CASRIEQNAYEQYF
CDR3 DNA: TGTGCCAGCAGAATCGAACAAAACGCCTACGAGCAGTACTTC

clone size: once
J gene: TRBJ1-3
D gene: .
V gene: TRBV5-1
CDR3 protein: CASRFTGSGNTIYF
CDR3 DNA: TGCGCCAGCAGGTTTACAGGCTCTGGAAACACCATATATTTT

clone size: .
J gene: TRBJ1-1
D gene: .
V gene: TRBV6-1
CDR3 protein: CASSERLLNTEAFF
CDR3 DNA: TGTGCCAGCAGTGAAAGACTACTGAACACTGAAGCTTTCTTT

clone size: .
J gene: TRBJ1-4
D gene: .
V gene: TRBV11-3
CDR3 protein: CASSSGMGSEKLFF
CDR3 DNA: TGTGCCAGCAGTTCCGGGATGGGTAGTGAAAAACTGTTTTTT

clone size: .
J gene: TRBJ2-7
D gene: TRBD2
V gene: TRBV2
CDR3 protein: CASSETSGGPYEQYF
CDR3 DNA: TGTGCCAGCAGTGAAACTAGCGGGGGACCCTACGAGCAGTACTTC

clone size: .
J gene: TRBJ2-5
D gene: .
V gene: TRBV5-4
CDR3 protein: CASSLHVGVQETQYF
CDR3 DNA: TGTGCCAGCAGCTTGCATGTAGGGGTCCAAGAGACCCAGTACTTC

clone size: few
J gene: TRBJ1-2
D gene: TRBD1
V gene: TRBV10-3
CDR3 protein: CAISDRDSGGYTF
CDR3 DNA: TGTGCCATCAGTGACCGGGACAGCGGAGGCTACACCTTC

clone size: .
J gene: TRBJ2-1
D gene: TRBD2
V gene: TRBV5-4
CDR3 protein: CASSSLAGGYNEQFF
CDR3 DNA: TGTGCCAGCAGCTCCCTAGCGGGGGGCTACAATGAGCAGTTCTTC

clone size: .
J gene: TRBJ2-1
D gene: .
V gene: TRBV14
CDR3 protein: CASSQDRQVKFF
CDR3 DNA: TGTGCCAGCAGCCAAGATAGACAGGTCAAATTCTTC

clone size: few
J gene: TRBJ1-1
D gene: TRBD1
V gene: TRBV6-1
CDR3 protein: CASVWTGGLNTEAFF
CDR3 DNA: TGTGCCAGCGTATGGACAGGGGGATTGAACACTGAAGCTTTCTTT

clone size: once
J gene: TRBJ2-5
D gene: .
V gene: TRBV7-3
CDR3 protein: CASSRRGGGGETQYF
CDR3 DNA: TGTGCCAGCAGCAGGCGGGGCGGGGGCGGGGAGACCCAGTACTTC

clone size: few
J gene: TRBJ1-5
D gene: .
V gene: TRBV23-1
CDR3 protein: CASSQVGNQPQHF
CDR3 DNA: TGCGCCAGCAGTCAAGTCGGGAACCAGCCCCAGCATTTT

clone size: .
J gene: TRBJ2-5
D gene: TRBD2
V gene: TRBV5-6
CDR3 protein: CASSFGSGGQNTQYF
CDR3 DNA: TGTGCCAGCAGCTTCGGTAGCGGGGGACAAAACACCCAGTACTTC

clone size: few
J gene: TRBJ2-1
D gene: .
V gene: TRBV5-1
CDR3 protein: CASSLPGWGGLNEQFF
CDR3 DNA: TGCGCCAGCAGCCTTCCCGGGTGGGGGGGCCTAAATGAGCAGTTCTTC

clone size: .
J gene: TRBJ1-5
D gene: TRBD1
V gene: TRBV6-1
CDR3 protein: CASRRQGESQPQHF
CDR3 DNA: TGTGCCAGCAGACGACAGGGGGAATCACAGCCCCAGCATTTT

clone size: .
J gene: TRBJ2-1
D gene: .
V gene: TRBV30
CDR3 protein: CAWDIPYNEQFF
CDR3 DNA: TGTGCCTGGGACATCCCCTACAATGAGCAGTTCTTC

clone size: .
J gene: TRBJ1-5
D gene: .
V gene: TRBV2
CDR3 protein: CASSPTNQPQHF
CDR3 DNA: TGTGCCAGCAGTCCTACTAATCAGCCCCAGCATTTT

clone size: once
J gene: TRBJ2-7
D gene: .
V gene: TRBV7-9
CDR3 protein: CASSPNSYEQYF
CDR3 DNA: TGTGCCAGCAGCCCCAACTCCTACGAGCAGTACTTC

clone size: .
J gene: TRBJ1-1
D gene: .
V gene: TRBV7-2
CDR3 protein: CASSSFWNTEAFF
CDR3 DNA: TGTGCCAGCAGCTCGTTCTGGAACACTGAAGCTTTCTTT

clone size: few
J gene: TRBJ1-2
D gene: .
V gene: TRBV10-3
CDR3 protein: CAISEGAPYGYTF
CDR3 DNA: TGTGCCATCAGTGAAGGGGCCCCCTATGGCTACACCTTC

clone size: few
J gene: TRBJ2-5
D gene: .
V gene: TRBV9
CDR3 protein: CASGRGRGETQYF
CDR3 DNA: TGTGCCAGTGGTAGGGGGAGAGGAGAGACCCAGTACTTC

clone size: .
J gene: TRBJ1-2
D gene: .
V gene: TRBV4-1
CDR3 protein: CASSQGGDYGYTF
CDR3 DNA: TGCGCCAGCAGCCAAGGAGGCGACTATGGCTACACCTTC

clone size: .
J gene: TRBJ2-3
D gene: .
V gene: TRBV7-6
CDR3 protein: CASSLTNLVTDTQYF
CDR3 DNA: TGTGCCAGCAGCCTTACTAATCTAGTCACAGATACGCAGTATTTT

clone size: .
J gene: TRBJ2-3
D gene: .
V gene: TRBV6-5
CDR3 protein: CASSYGAMTDTQYF
CDR3 DNA: TGTGCCAGCAGTTACGGGGCAATGACAGATACGCAGTATTTT

clone size: few
J gene: TRBJ1-2
D gene: .
V gene: TRBV20-1
CDR3 protein: CSAQEGYGYTF
CDR3 DNA: TGCAGTGCCCAAGAGGGCTATGGCTACACCTTC

clone size: few
J gene: TRBJ1-2
D gene: .
V gene: TRBV25-1
CDR3 protein: CASSELVTVTNYGYTF
CDR3 DNA: TGTGCCAGCAGTGAATTAGTAACAGTGACTAACTATGGCTACACCTTC

clone size: .
J gene: TRBJ1-2
D gene: TRBD1
V gene: TRBV7-9
CDR3 protein: CASSLGSTGDGYTF
CDR3 DNA: TGTGCCAGCAGCTTGGGCTCGACAGGGGATGGCTACACCTTC

clone size: few
J gene: TRBJ1-2
D gene: .
V gene: TRBV9
CDR3 protein: CASSLQQGVGYTF
CDR3 DNA: TGTGCCAGCAGCCTACAGCAGGGTGTCGGCTACACCTTC

clone size: .
J gene: TRBJ1-2
D gene: .
V gene: TRBV2
CDR3 protein: CASSLSPGSGYGYTF
CDR3 DNA: TGTGCCAGCAGTCTATCCCCGGGTAGTGGCTATGGCTACACCTTC

clone size: .
J gene: TRBJ2-6
D gene: TRBD1
V gene: TRBV5-6
CDR3 protein: CASSFWTGLSVLTF
CDR3 DNA: TGTGCCAGCAGCTTCTGGACAGGGCTGAGTGTCCTGACTTTC